The clone carrying this TCR beta chain was counted a few times. Its antigen is currently unknown. The data were produced by immunoSEQ multiplex PCR, yet TCRdb's version contains in-frame clones alone and is incomplete. Observed in the sample are 32,000 or so clones, none of them singletons. This sample was included in a study of T cell clonality in common variable immunodeficiency. General study points: Common variable immunodeficiency TCR beta sequences reportedly had fewer deletions and N-nucleotide insertions.

The TCR sequence derives from a human donor with common variable immunodeficiency. The sequenced material came from peripheral blood mononuclear cells.

Incomplete CDR3 DNA: TGTGCCAGCAGTGAAGCGGCGAGGACAGGCGCTAACTATGGC. Protein product: CASSEAARTGANYG. The entire CDR3 sequence reads CASSEAARTGANYGYTF. The gene calls are TRBV6-1 and TRBJ1-2, with 7 bases aligning to TRBD1. From the germline J gene comes the end of the CDR3, since the read stops 3 residues before it. Germline V gene data show CDR1 as MNHNS and CDR2 as SASEGT. The ends lost 0 bases at V and 0 bases at J; junction bases unmatched: 7. This CDR3 has 17 amino acids.